This T cell receptor (beta chain) was retrieved from a study of response to subunit inactivated influenza vaccine. TCRdb re-called the RT-PCR reads through MiXCR, storing one row per CDR3 protein. The sample yields about 540,000 distinct CDR3 sequences, roughly 25% seen once. CDR3 length: 14 amino acids. V was trimmed by 4 bases and J by 5 bases, leaving 15 bases between them. The germline V gene encodes CDR1 SGHRS and CDR2 YFSETQ. These data also featured in a second study, about T cells expressing NK-cell markers. That work contributes: 5'RACE template switching built TCR beta cDNA with unique molecular identifiers. The sequencing cohort of eight donors included seven HCMV-seropositive individuals and one seronegative individual.

This material consisted of CD4+ T cells sorted from PBMCs, taken 11 to 12 days after vaccination. The genes are TRBV5-1 and TRBJ2-5; D is possibly TRBD1 (5 bases). The clonotype was recovered from a man aged 50-59 years who received an inactivated influenza vaccine. The CDR3, as DNA: TGCGCCAGCAGCGAGCTAAGGGGCCGGGAGACCCAGTACTTC. Its translation is CASSELRGRETQYF.